Below are 21 T cell receptor beta chains sequenced from a single sample in a study of cytomegalovirus exposure and HLA in healthy donors (dated by TCRdb to about 2017). Library construction relied on the immunoSEQ multiplex PCR assay. For the multiplex PCR, a mixture combining 60 forward primers for TCR Vbeta segments and 13 reverse primers for TCR Jbeta segments was used. TCRdb re-hosts the immuneACCESS table, in-frame sequences only. Its copies lack some clones; in the studies checked, an unresolved V gene accounts for under half of them, and the cause for the rest is not known. The sample data list 75,000 to 95,000 clones, and just under 85% of these were observed just once. About 5.6% of the sample goes to the ten largest clones. Sample: PBMCs. These receptors were obtained from a woman in her late teens or twenties in good health and CMV-seropositive.

The genes are TRBV4-1 and TRBJ2-7, with 8 bases aligning to TRBD2. V lost 1 base to trimming and J lost 3 bases; unmatched junction nucleotides: 5. CDR3 length: 15 amino acids. The germline V gene has CDR1 MGHRA and CDR2 YSYEKL. The CDR3 sequence is CASSQVSGTDYEQYF. The DNA of the CDR3 is TGCGCCAGCAGCCAAGTTAGCGGGACCGACTACGAGCAGTACTTC.

This chain connects TRBV4-1 to TRBJ2-7; the match to TRBD2 covers 7 bases. V trimming: 4 bases; J trimming: 3 bases; junction bases outside the gene matches: 6. The CDR3 runs to 14 residues. Germline V gene lookup returns CDR1 MGHRA and CDR2 YSYEKL. CDR3 region: CASSRGGALYEQYF. The CDR3 DNA reads TGCGCCAGCAGCCGGGGAGGGGCACTCTACGAGCAGTACTTC.

The chain uses TRBV5-6 and TRBJ2-7; D remains unclear. The ends were cut back, 2 bases at V and 3 bases at J, with 6 bases in the middle. Germline V gene data show CDR1 as SGHDT and CDR2 as YYEEEE. The CDR3 covers 12 residues. The CDR3 bases are TGTGCCAGCAGCTTTTCACTCTACGAGCAGTACTTC. Its translation: CASSFSLYEQYF.

This clone was seen more than once but under ten times. The J gene is TRBJ2-7, the V gene TRBV6-1, with TRBD1 matching 9 bases. The CDR3 length is 16 residues. Germline-derived CDR1 and CDR2 are MNHNS and SASEGT. V gave up 0 bases and J gave up 2 bases; unmatched junction bases: 5. DNA of the CDR3: TGTGCCAGCAGTGAAGCGGGCGGACAGGGGACCTACGAGCAGTACTTC. This translates into CASSEAGGQGTYEQYF.

The chain has TRBV19 and TRBJ2-7, with 11 bases lining up with TRBD1. Germline V gives CDR1 LNHDA, CDR2 SQIVND (reference sequence). V was clipped by 5 bases and J by 3 bases; unmatched bases: 3. This CDR3 is built from 14 residues. For the CDR3, the DNA is TGTGCCAGTAGTTGGGACAGGGGGGACTACGAGCAGTACTTC. The encoded protein is CASSWDRGDYEQYF.

J is TRBJ1-4 and V is TRBV6-5, with 7 bases fitting TRBD1. Germline CDR1 reads MNHEY; CDR2 reads SVGAGI. V shed 8 bases and J 0 bases; nucleotides not matched to a gene: 6. CDR3 size: 15 residues. The DNA for the CDR3 is TGTGCCAGCCGGGGACAGCCTGCAACTAATGAAAAACTGTTTTTT. Residues: CASRGQPATNEKLFF.

This chain links TRBV29-1 with TRBJ2-7, with 7 positions matching TRBD2. The trim removed 6 bases at V and 5 bases at J, leaving 7 bases unmatched. This CDR3 region has 12 residues. The germline gives CDR1 SQVTM, CDR2 ANQGSEA. The CDR3 loop is CSVRGVGDEQYF. The DNA of the CDR3 is TGCAGCGTCCGGGGGGTGGGGGACGAGCAGTACTTC.

J is TRBJ1-2 and V is TRBV28, with 7 bases identical to TRBD1. J was trimmed by 7 bases and V by 5 bases; bases with no gene match: 13. Germline assignment: CDR1 MDHEN and CDR2 SYDVKM. CDR3 size: 15 residues. CDR3: CASSTTPGQIPGYTF. The CDR3 coding sequence is TGTGCCAGCAGTACGACTCCGGGACAGATACCTGGCTACACCTTC.

For the CDR3, the DNA is TGTGCCAGCAGCTTCGGGACTAGCGGGGCCCAGTACTTC. This encodes CASSFGTSGAQYF. The chain links TRBV9 to TRBJ2-7; 13 bases fit TRBD2. The CDR3 is 13 residues long. V shed 4 bases, J shed 10 bases, and the junction held 5 bases outside the gene matches. CDR1 SGDLS and CDR2 YYNGEE come from the germline V gene.

The V call is TRBV4-1, the J call TRBJ2-2; tentatively, D is TRBD1 (5 bases). The V and J ends lost 4 bases and 3 bases respectively, with 18 bases between them. The CDR3 consists of 17 residues. From germline, CDR1 is MGHRA and CDR2 YSYEKL. Here the CDR3 DNA reads TGCGCCAGCAGCCCAGACCCCAGGGTATCGGACACCGGGGAGCTGTTTTTT. Amino acids: CASSPDPRVSDTGELFF.

The chain recombines TRBV5-1 with TRBJ1-2; 11 bases are a match to TRBD1. Germline assignment: CDR1 SGHRS and CDR2 YFSETQ. The CDR3 covers 14 residues. V lost 4 bases to trimming and J lost 8 bases; unmatched junction nucleotides: 7. The CDR3 sequence is CASSLSDRGRGYTF. CDR3 bases: TGCGCCAGCAGCCTATCGGACAGGGGGCGAGGCTACACCTTC.

This rearrangement joins TRBV6-5 to TRBJ2-7, with unresolved D. Deletions cut 2 bases from V and 5 bases from J, with 4 bases between. The CDR3 extends over 11 amino acids. Germline V gives CDR1 MNHEY, CDR2 SVGAGI. The CDR3 here is CASSYGDEQYF. The CDR3 nucleotides are TGTGCCAGCAGTTACGGAGACGAGCAGTACTTC.

The V gene is TRBV5-1, the J gene TRBJ2-1; 10 bases fit TRBD2. The CDR3 is 14 residues long. Germline trimming cut 4 bases from V and 4 bases from J; bases unmatched to any gene: 2. Germline CDR1 and CDR2: SGHRS and YFSETQ. The CDR3: CASSGSGGYNEQFF. For the CDR3, the DNA is TGCGCCAGCAGCGGTAGCGGGGGGTACAATGAGCAGTTCTTC.

V and J are TRBV10-3 and TRBJ1-2; TRBD1 matches 9 bases. Germline values: CDR1 ENHRY, CDR2 SYGVKD. The ends lost 10 bases at V and 7 bases at J; junction bases unmatched: 7. There are 12 residues in the CDR3. The DNA of the CDR3 is TGTGCCACTTCGACGACAGGGGGTGGCTACACCTTC. Its protein is CATSTTGGGYTF.

The chain carries TRBV28 and TRBJ2-7; D is unclear. The V gene's germline CDR1 is MDHEN and CDR2 SYDVKM. The V end was cut by 5 bases, the J end by 3 bases, with 8 bases between. The CDR3 extends over 12 amino acids. The CDR3 spells CASSPYNYEQYF. The CDR3 region has the DNA TGTGCCAGCAGTCCGTACAACTACGAGCAGTACTTC.

The V and J genes are TRBV11-2 and TRBJ2-3; the D gene is possibly TRBD1 (6 bases). Germline-derived CDR1 and CDR2 are SGHAT and FQNNGV. V lost 6 bases and J lost 3, with 19 bases in between. This CDR3 contains 16 residues. CDR3 loop: CASRGTRGLGTDTQYF. CDR3 bases: TGTGCCAGCAGGGGAACCAGGGGTTTGGGGACAGATACGCAGTATTTT.

This chain connects TRBV2 to TRBJ2-7; 9 nucleotides agree with TRBD1. Germline trimming cut 6 bases from V and 0 bases from J; bases unmatched to any gene: 6. Germline V gene data show CDR1 as SNHLY and CDR2 as FYNNEI. This CDR3 region has 15 residues. CDR3 DNA sequence: TGTGCCAGCAGCGCAGGACAGGGGTACTCCTACGAGCAGTACTTC. Translation: CASSAGQGYSYEQYF. Complete variable domain (other parts from reference TRBV2 and TRBJ2-7): EPEVTQTPSHQVTQMGQEVILRCVPISNHLYFYWYRQILGQKVEFLVSFYNNEISEKSEIFDDQFSVERPDGSNFTLKIRSTKLEDSAMYFCASSAGQGYSYEQYFGPGTRLTVT.

The chain carries TRBV28 and TRBJ2-7, with a tentative D call TRBD2 (5 bases). This CDR3 has 11 amino acids. Trimming shortened V by 4 bases and J by 10 bases, and 11 bases separated the two germline ends. Germline CDR1 MDHEN, CDR2 SYDVKM. CDR3 protein: CASSSDFQQYF. The CDR3, as DNA: TGTGCCAGCAGTTCGGACTTCCAACAGTACTTC.

The CDR3 DNA reads as TGTGCCACCAGCAGAGAAGACAGGGGATATCAGCCCCAGCATTTT. Translating gives CATSREDRGYQPQHF. The rearrangement uses TRBV15 and TRBJ1-5, with 8 bases identical to TRBD1. The V and J ends lost 0 bases and 5 bases, in that order; junction bases with no gene match: 3. Germline CDR1 is LNHNV and CDR2 is YYDKDF (reference sequence). The CDR3 spans 15 residues. Full variable domain (outside the CDR3, taken from reference TRBV15 and TRBJ1-5): DAMVIQNPRYQVTQFGKPVTLSCSQTLNHNVMYWYQQKSSQAPKLLFHYYDKDFNNEADTPDNFQSRRPNTSFCFLDIRSPGLGDTAMYLCATSREDRGYQPQHFGDGTRLSIL.

The chain is built from TRBV5-1 and TRBJ2-7; 9 bases line up with TRBD1. This CDR3 is 17 amino acids long. Germline V gene data show CDR1 as SGHRS and CDR2 as YFSETQ. J lost 4 bases, V lost 4 bases, and 15 bases had no gene match. CDR3: CASSEGQGNRRWYEQYF. The CDR3 DNA sequence: TGCGCCAGCAGCGAGGGACAGGGCAATCGGCGATGGTACGAGCAGTACTTC. Combining the CDR3 with reference TRBV5-1 and TRBJ2-7 gives the whole variable domain KAGVTQTPRYLIKTRGQQVTLSCSPISGHRSVSWYQQTPGQGLQFLFEYFSETQRNKGNFPGRFSGRQFSNSRSEMNVSTLELGDSALYLCASSEGQGNRRWYEQYFGPGTRLTVT.

Remarks on this clone: This specimen includes other DNA sequences encoding the same CDR3. The chain couples TRBV6-5 to TRBJ1-5, with 8 bases matching TRBD1. Germline CDR1 MNHEY, CDR2 SVGAGI. This CDR3 contains 13 residues. V gave up 6 bases and J gave up 2 bases; unmatched junction bases: 0. CDR3 sequence (DNA): TGTGCCAGCAGGGGACAGGGCAATCAGCCCCAGCATTTT. Translation gives CASRGQGNQPQHF.